This TCR beta chain came from a study of CD4 and CD8 cells across lung adenocarcinoma regions. Samples came from patients with localized non-small cell lung adenocarcinoma. The V gene's germline CDR1 is ENHRY and CDR2 SYGVKD. There are 13 residues in the CDR3. TCRdb processed the PCR reads anew with MiXCR; each CDR3 protein has one entry. This table has 10,000 to 15,000 distinct CDR3 sequences, about 56% appearing once. This rearrangement joins TRBV10-3 to TRBJ2-5; the D gene is possibly TRBD1 (6 bases). The J call is doubtful: the DNA matches TRBJ2-7 better. The material sequenced was CD8+ T cells from the margin of a lung tumor. The clonotype was recovered from a female donor with lung adenocarcinoma. The CD4 and CD8 labels of this study may be unreliable. For the CDR3, the DNA is TGTGCCACCAAACGTCAGGGGCTCTACGAGCAGTACTTC. Its protein product is CATKRQGLYEQYF.